This T cell receptor beta chain was found in a study of blood T cell repertoires in COVID-19. Study as a whole: The analysed material was cDNA or gDNA that came from T cells, B-cell-depleted T cells, or PBMCs.

The CDR3 totals 16 residues. Germline V gene sequence: CDR1 SGHRS, CDR2 YFSETQ. V shed 3 bases, J shed 6 bases, and the junction held 6 bases outside the gene matches. This clone showed up just a few times. Source study methods: Quantification of nucleated cells was approximated via reference gene primer amplification. Profiled with immunoSEQ multiplex PCR; TCRdb holds only in-frame clones, not every one. That table gives V, J and clone size, and the DNA gave D and trimming. The data hold about 93,000 clones, with about 86% observed a single time. The source material was peripheral blood. The sequence derives from a woman of 80 years or more with acute or convalescent COVID-19. The chain joins TRBV5-1 to TRBJ2-7, with 16 bases lining up with TRBD2. The CDR3 reads CASSWGLAGGQGEQYF. DNA for the CDR3: TGCGCCAGCAGCTGGGGACTAGCGGGGGGGCAAGGCGAGCAGTACTTC.